These 11 T cell receptor beta chains originate from one sample sequenced in a study of radiotherapy plus CTLA-4 blockade in lung cancer. Here immunoSEQ multiplex PCR was the method, and the copy in TCRdb shows in-frame clones only, minus some. This table holds roughly 110,000 clones, more than 75% found once. The sequenced sample was peripheral blood, obtained from a patient treated with radiotherapy plus ipilimumab. These TCRs come from a human donor with non-small cell lung cancer that progressed on radiotherapy plus ipilimumab. Some clones in this sample may be carry-over from other donors' samples.

The genes are TRBV9 and TRBJ1-3, with 8 bases matching TRBD1. The CDR3 totals 15 residues. CDR1 is SGDLS, CDR2 YYNGEE, per germline. Trimming removed 4 bases from V and 1 base from J; junction bases left unmatched: 4. The CDR3 protein is CASSLRQGSGNTIYF. CDR3 bases: TGTGCCAGCAGCCTTCGACAGGGGTCTGGAAACACCATATATTTT.

The chain has TRBV19 and TRBJ1-1, with a tentative D call TRBD1 (5 bases). CDR3 length: 15 amino acids. Germline-derived CDR1 and CDR2 are LNHDA and SQIVND (reference sequence). Trimming pared 0 bases from V and 9 bases from J, leaving 17 bases between. This chain's CDR3 is CASSIDHHLRVKAFF. CDR3 nucleotide sequence: TGTGCCAGTAGTATAGATCACCACCTCAGGGTTAAAGCTTTCTTT.

This clone has more than one count but fewer than ten. This chain links TRBV10-3 with TRBJ1-6; TRBD1 aligns across 7 bases. CDR3 length equals 16 residues. Germline CDR1 reads ENHRY; CDR2 reads SYGVKD. Trimming removed 2 bases from V and 10 bases from J; junction bases left unmatched: 11. The CDR3 is CAISETYRGFNSPLHF. In nucleotides, the CDR3 is TGTGCCATCAGTGAGACATACAGGGGTTTTAACTCACCCCTCCACTTT.

In its sample, this clone was seen once. J is TRBJ2-5 and V is TRBV5-1; D call uncertain. The CDR3 length is 13 residues. CDR1 and CDR2 (germline): SGHRS, YFSETQ. V was pared by 2 bases and J by 4 bases, with 9 bases between. This chain's CDR3 is CASSFGRRETQYF. The CDR3, as DNA: TGCGCCAGCAGCTTCGGCCGCCGAGAGACCCAGTACTTC.

V usage is TRBV19 and J usage is TRBJ1-1; D gene uncertain. The V end was cut by 2 bases, the J end by 1 base, with 8 bases between. This CDR3 comprises 14 residues. Germline CDR1 is LNHDA and CDR2 is SQIVND (reference sequence). The CDR3 sequence: CASSIQATNTEAFF. In nucleotides, the CDR3 is TGTGCCAGTAGTATACAGGCGACGAACACTGAAGCTTTCTTT. The full variable domain, rest sourced from reference TRBV19 and TRBJ1-1, is DGGITQSPKYLFRKEGQNVTLSCEQNLNHDAMYWYRQDPGQGLRLIYYSQIVNDFQKGDIAEGYSVSREKKESFPLTVTSAQKNPTAFYLCASSIQATNTEAFFGQGTRLTVV.

The V call is TRBV6-5, the J call TRBJ2-7; D may be TRBD1 (5 bases). Per germline, CDR1 MNHEY and CDR2 SVGAGI. The CDR3 is made up of 13 amino acids. V was cut by 9 bases and J by 4 bases, with 16 bases left in between. DNA of the CDR3: TGTGCCAGTTCTTCCTACCAGGGTTACGAGCAGTACTTC. It is translated as CASSSYQGYEQYF.

The CDR3 DNA is TGTGCCAGCAGCTTAGCGCAGGGGCCGCGGGCCGGAAACACCATATATTTT. It specifies CASSLAQGPRAGNTIYF. The chain joins TRBV7-2 to TRBJ1-3; TRBD1 is a possible D gene (6 bases). Trimming took off 0 bases at V and 4 bases at J, with 16 bases between the two ends. CDR1 and CDR2 (germline): SGHTA, FQGNSA. This CDR3 is built from 17 residues. The whole variable domain, filled in from reference TRBV7-2 and TRBJ1-3, reads GAGVSQSPSNKVTEKGKDVELRCDPISGHTALYWYRQSLGQGLEFLIYFQGNSAPDKSGLPSDRFSAERTGGSVSTLTIQRTQQEDSAVYLCASSLAQGPRAGNTIYFGEGSWLTVV.

This chain connects TRBV7-3 to TRBJ2-2; D unresolved. This CDR3 contains 15 residues. V was clipped by 1 base and J by 1 base, with 7 bases between them. CDR1 is SGHTA and CDR2 is FQGTGA in the germline V gene. This CDR3 reads CASSLKGGNTGELFF. The DNA of the CDR3 is TGTGCCAGCAGCTTAAAGGGCGGGAACACCGGGGAGCTGTTTTTT. The full variable domain, its missing parts supplied by reference TRBV7-3 and TRBJ2-2, is GAGVSQTPSNKVTEKGKYVELRCDPISGHTALYWYRQSLGQGPEFLIYFQGTGAADDSGLPNDRFFAVRPEGSVSTLKIQRTERGDSAVYLCASSLKGGNTGELFFGEGSRLTVL.

The chain employs TRBV10-3 and TRBJ2-5; D unclear. In germline, CDR1 is ENHRY, CDR2 SYGVKD. CDR3 length: 13 amino acids. The V gene lost 2 bases and the J gene lost 4 bases, with 8 bases spanning the gap. The CDR3 sequence: CAISETQRETQYF. CDR3 sequence (DNA): TGTGCCATCAGTGAGACACAGAGAGAGACCCAGTACTTC.

The chain joins TRBV28 to TRBJ1-4; 8 bases are a match to TRBD1. With 6 bases clipped from V and 2 bases from J, the junction kept 5 bases outside the gene matches. The CDR3 consists of 15 residues. Germline V gene sequence: CDR1 MDHEN, CDR2 SYDVKM. Here the CDR3 DNA reads TGTGCCAGCAGAGAACAGGGGGTGACTAATGAAAAACTGTTTTTT. This gives the protein CASREQGVTNEKLFF.

V and J are TRBV29-1 and TRBJ1-2, with a possible D match to TRBD1 (6 bases). Between the trimmed V and J ends, which lost 6 bases and 8 bases, there was a span of 13 bases. CDR1 is SQVTM and CDR2 is ANQGSEA in the germline V gene. There are 11 residues in the CDR3. CDR3 in DNA: TGCAGCGTAGCCGGGACAAGGGGCTACACCTTC. This codes for CSVAGTRGYTF.